Listed below are T cell receptor beta chains from one sample, sequenced in a study of cytomegalovirus exposure and HLA in healthy donors. Sequencing was performed with immunoSEQ multiplex PCR; in TCRdb, only in-frame clones are kept and a portion is missing. This table has 200,000 to 250,000 clones, 75% to 85% appearing once. Input material: PBMCs. These receptors all come from a woman aged 55-69 years in good health and CMV-seropositive. Each CDR3 is given with its conserved first and last residue. D genes are given only for firm matches. Clone sizes are given selectively: once, few, many, or a class where the clone is expanded.

TRBV16	-	TRBJ1-2	-	CASAAEGGYTF
TRBV5-1	-	TRBJ2-3	TRBD2	CASSSSGRATTDTQYF
TRBV20-1	-	TRBJ1-3	-	CSARVVNTIYF
TRBV11-3	-	TRBJ2-1	-	CASSLATVGEQFF
TRBV15	few	TRBJ2-7	-	CATSRDGAEGEQYF
TRBV6-1	-	TRBJ2-5	-	CASSENYGSETQYF
TRBV2	-	TRBJ2-7	-	CASKIQEGQYEQYF
TRBV19	-	TRBJ1-4	TRBD1	CASQYRGTNEKLFF
TRBV7-2	-	TRBJ2-1	TRBD2	CASSHLSGGPYNEQFF
TRBV11-2	few	-	-	CASSYGQNPPHEQYF
TRBV7-9	-	TRBJ2-7	TRBD2	CASSRPGGGSSYEQYF
TRBV7-2	-	TRBJ1-2	-	CASSLRGRGYGYTF
TRBV7-7	-	-	TRBD1	CASSLTGIDEQYF
TRBV5-6	-	TRBJ2-5	-	CASSWGTGVDRGRETQYF
TRBV30	-	TRBJ1-5	TRBD1	CAWTAGQGAGQPQHF
TRBV2	-	TRBJ1-2	-	CASSEDGDLGYGYTF
TRBV11-2	-	TRBJ2-3	TRBD1	CASSLVQGVSTDTQYF
TRBV1	few	TRBJ1-2	-	CTSSQGAGGYTF
TRBV19	-	TRBJ1-4	-	CASSTPDMGEKLFF
TRBV18	-	TRBJ2-5	TRBD2	CASSPGRDVETQYF
TRBV4-3	-	TRBJ2-3	-	CASSQKAGDTQYF
TRBV2	-	TRBJ2-7	TRBD1	CASTARDSTYEQYF
TRBV7-6	once	TRBJ2-5	-	CASSRGQETQYF
TRBV7-7	-	TRBJ2-5	TRBD1	CASSPFGTGNGETQYF
TRBV6-6	-	TRBJ2-2	-	CASSRDLGTGELFF
TRBV18	-	TRBJ2-3	-	CASSPPEGADTQYF
TRBV5-1	-	TRBJ2-1	TRBD2	CASSLVSGSYNEQFF
TRBV27	-	TRBJ1-2	-	CASRDRNYGYTF
TRBV7-2	-	TRBJ2-5	TRBD2	CASSLQVAGSETQYF
TRBV6-1	-	TRBJ2-7	TRBD1	CASSPRQGKYEQYF
TRBV5-4	-	TRBJ2-7	-	CASSFARTATYEQYF
TRBV11-2	-	TRBJ2-2	TRBD1	CASSYRQGPGTGELFF
TRBV5-6	-	TRBJ2-5	-	CASSLSAETQYF
TRBV12-5	-	TRBJ2-3	-	CASGAGDSTDTQYF
TRBV5-1	once	TRBJ2-3	TRBD1	CASSLGRTGVDTQYF
TRBV27	-	TRBJ2-6	-	CASSPGLIDSGANVLTF
TRBV19	-	TRBJ1-5	TRBD1	CASSEYRGYSNQPQHF
TRBV4-2	-	TRBJ2-7	TRBD1	CASSQEGQGVYEQYF
TRBV5-4	few	TRBJ2-1	-	CASSLSQGNYNEQFF
TRBV7-9	-	TRBJ1-2	-	CASSLGGGANYGYTF
TRBV5-6	-	-	-	CASSYAQGNEQYF
TRBV5-4	-	TRBJ1-1	-	CASSGGAATEAFF
TRBV19	-	TRBJ1-1	-	CASSIVQGAEAFF
TRBV11-2	few	TRBJ1-3	-	CASSTDLERGNTIYF
TRBV5-1	-	TRBJ1-2	TRBD1	CASSLGQGVFDGYTF
TRBV6-1	-	TRBJ1-5	-	CASTGGGFRNQPQHF
TRBV20-1	-	TRBJ2-3	-	CSARDLDTQYF
TRBV5-1	-	TRBJ1-1	-	CASSGRGGRDTEAFF
TRBV6-4	-	TRBJ2-7	TRBD1	CASSDLPFHRGPHSYEQYF
TRBV28	-	TRBJ1-5	TRBD1	CASSSGQGVDNQPQHF
TRBV19	-	TRBJ1-3	-	CASTLRGNTIYF
TRBV5-6	-	TRBJ2-3	-	CASSLERVASDTQYF
TRBV2	-	TRBJ1-1	TRBD1	CASRETGRAFF
TRBV5-1	-	TRBJ2-7	TRBD2	CASSLVSGREYEQYF
TRBV9	-	TRBJ2-3	TRBD1	CASSAGGQGAGDTQYF
TRBV5-1	few	TRBJ2-3	TRBD1	CASGTGPTSTDTQYF
TRBV28	-	TRBJ1-4	TRBD1	CASTSGTGQEKLFF
TRBV30	-	TRBJ2-4	TRBD2	CAWSVPGGAKYF